This T cell receptor beta chain stems from a study of regulatory T cells in long-lasting Graves disease. Time point: newly diagnosed GD, antithyroid drugs for less than 3 months. The TCR library was prepared using RNA isolated from PBMCs. TCR beta libraries were built with iRepertoire HTBI primers and Arm-PCR of CDR3 regions. TCRdb redid the calling of the multiplex PCR reads with MiXCR, one entry per CDR3 protein. This table has over 500,000 distinct CDR3 sequences, 15% to 20% appearing once. The CDR3 covers 15 residues. Between the trimmed V and J ends, which lost 7 bases and 1 base, there was a span of 14 bases. Germline V gene lookup returns CDR1 MDHEN and CDR2 SYDVKM. This clonotype has ten or more counts. The data were also submitted as part of a second study, on T cells in Graves' hyperthyroidism and ophthalmopathy. From that report: Initially, a first-round RT-PCR of the TCR CDR3 employed the HTBI primer set.

This material consisted of peripheral blood mononuclear cells (PBMCs), taken at new diagnosis, from a patient treated with antithyroid drugs. This sequence was found in a woman in her thirties with Graves disease. The chain is built from TRBV28 and TRBJ1-3, with D uncertain. Here the CDR3 DNA reads TGTGCCAGCAAGTTGGCGGCATTATCTGGAAACACCATATATTTT. This encodes CASKLAALSGNTIYF.